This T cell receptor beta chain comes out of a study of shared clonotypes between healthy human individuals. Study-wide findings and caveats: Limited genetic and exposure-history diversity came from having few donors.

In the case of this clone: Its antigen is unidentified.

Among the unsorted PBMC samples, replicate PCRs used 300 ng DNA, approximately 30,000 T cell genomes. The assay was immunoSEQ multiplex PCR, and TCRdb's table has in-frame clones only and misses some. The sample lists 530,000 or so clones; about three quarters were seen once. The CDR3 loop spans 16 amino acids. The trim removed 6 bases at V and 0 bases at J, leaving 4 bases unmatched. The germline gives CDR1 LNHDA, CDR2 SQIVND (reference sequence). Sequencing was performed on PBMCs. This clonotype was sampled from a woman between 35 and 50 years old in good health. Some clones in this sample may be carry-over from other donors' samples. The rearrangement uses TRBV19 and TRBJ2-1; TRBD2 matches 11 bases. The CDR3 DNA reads TGTGCCAGTAGGCCTCTAGCGGGGGGCTCCTACAATGAGCAGTTCTTC. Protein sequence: CASRPLAGGSYNEQFF.